This is a list of T cell receptor beta chains from one sample in a study of radiation and T cells in renal cell carcinoma. TCRdb's table, derived via immunoSEQ multiplex PCR, lists solely in-frame clones and lacks some. The repertoire holds about 130,000 clones, 88% seen once, with 5.8% in the top ten. The material was blood, obtained from a patient whose treatment included radiotherapy and nephrectomy. Every receptor here comes from a woman between 65 and 79 years old with renal cell carcinoma. The CDR3 runs from the conserved cysteine through the conserved F or W. A D gene is named only where the DNA matches it firmly. Clone size appears in some rows only: once, few, many, or a class for an expanded clone.

V	size	D	J	CDR3	DNA
TRBV14	-	-	TRBJ2-7	CASSQGRGTPYEQYF	TGTGCCAGCAGCCAAGGAAGGGGGACCCCCTACGAGCAGTACTTC
TRBV30	-	-	TRBJ1-3	CASLRELSPDPRGSGNTIYF	TGTGCCTCCTTGCGGGAGCTCTCGCCCGACCCCAGAGGCTCTGGAAACACCATATATTTT
TRBV19	-	-	TRBJ1-6	CASSIAAGGNSPLHF	TGTGCCAGTAGTATCGCGGCAGGAGGGAATTCACCCCTCCACTTT
TRBV11-3	-	TRBD1	TRBJ1-2	CASSSSTGANYGYTF	TGTGCCAGCAGCTCCTCGACAGGGGCGAACTATGGCTACACCTTC
TRBV7-2	-	-	TRBJ2-7	CASSLVYEQYF	TGTGCCAGCAGCTTAGTCTACGAGCAGTACTTC
TRBV7-2	once	-	TRBJ2-1	CASSLGGKSYNEQFF	TGTGCCAGCAGCTTAGGGGGGAAATCCTACAATGAGCAGTTCTTC
TRBV7-9	once	TRBD2	TRBJ2-5	CASSLVAGGQETQYF	TGTGCCAGCAGCTTAGTAGCGGGGGGCCAAGAGACCCAGTACTTC
TRBV7-2	-	TRBD1	TRBJ1-1	CASSLEGAYTEAFF	TGTGCCAGCAGCTTAGAGGGGGCATACACTGAAGCTTTCTTT
TRBV10-2	-	TRBD1	TRBJ2-2	CASTMPDRMNTGELFF	TGCGCCAGCACCATGCCGGACAGGATGAACACCGGGGAGCTGTTTTTT
TRBV5-6	-	-	TRBJ1-5	CASRNWGGNQPQHF	TGTGCCAGCAGGAACTGGGGGGGCAATCAGCCCCAGCATTTT
TRBV15	-	-	TRBJ2-5	CATSREFQRGILQETQYF	TGTGCCACCAGCAGAGAATTTCAACGGGGGATCCTCCAAGAGACCCAGTACTTC
TRBV9	-	TRBD2	TRBJ2-3	CASSPTHSGGPGDTQYF	TGTGCCAGCAGCCCAACTCATAGCGGGGGCCCGGGAGATACGCAGTATTTT
TRBV7-3	-	TRBD1	TRBJ1-2	CASSIQGAPGYGYTF	TGTGCCAGCAGCATACAGGGGGCGCCAGGCTATGGCTACACCTTC
TRBV29-1	-	-	TRBJ2-3	CSVEQGTDTQYF	TGCAGCGTTGAACAGGGTACAGATACGCAGTATTTT
TRBV6-5	few	-	TRBJ1-5	CASRPGEQPQHF	TGTGCCAGCAGACCCGGTGAACAGCCCCAGCATTTT
TRBV5-1	-	-	TRBJ2-3	CASSLAGDGTDTQYF	TGCGCCAGCAGCTTGGCGGGGGATGGCACAGATACGCAGTATTTT
TRBV6-5	-	-	TRBJ1-1	CASSYSGRGPSAEAFF	TGTGCCAGCAGTTACTCGGGGCGCGGGCCATCGGCTGAAGCTTTCTTT
TRBV28	-	TRBD2	TRBJ2-1	CASSLSGGLYNEQFF	TGTGCCAGCAGTCTTAGCGGGGGGCTGTACAATGAGCAGTTCTTC
TRBV6-1	-	-	TRBJ2-3	CASRTSASTDTQYF	TGTGCCAGCAGGACATCCGCTAGCACAGATACGCAGTATTTT
TRBV5-1	-	TRBD1	TRBJ2-2	CASSLRTGDTGELFF	TGCGCCAGCAGCTTGAGGACAGGGGACACCGGGGAGCTGTTTTTT
TRBV6-6	once	TRBD1	TRBJ1-5	CASSYRGQGAGQPQHF	TGTGCCAGCAGTTACCGTGGGCAGGGGGCCGGTCAGCCCCAGCATTTT
TRBV5-1	once	-	TRBJ2-5	CASSLDTATQYF	TGCGCCAGCAGCTTGGATACTGCGACCCAGTACTTC
TRBV7-2	-	-	TRBJ1-5	CASSLVRQSNQPQHF	TGTGCCAGCAGCTTAGTCCGACAGAGCAATCAGCCCCAGCATTTT
TRBV2	-	-	TRBJ1-5	CASSLASGFQPQHF	TGTGCCAGCAGTCTCGCTTCAGGGTTCCAGCCCCAGCATTTT
TRBV7-9	-	-	TRBJ1-1	CASSVILGRAFF	TGTGCCAGCAGCGTAATACTAGGAAGGGCTTTCTTT
TRBV20-1	-	-	TRBJ2-3	CSARRNTQYF	TGCAGTGCTAGGCGGAATACGCAGTATTTT
TRBV5-1	-	-	TRBJ2-2	CASSLGQFTGELFF	TGCGCCAGCAGCTTGGGGCAATTTACCGGGGAGCTGTTTTTT
TRBV5-4	-	TRBD1	TRBJ1-2	CASSLEGAAVYGYTF	TGTGCCAGCAGCTTGGAGGGGGCCGCCGTCTATGGCTACACCTTC
TRBV6-6	once	-	TRBJ1-1	CASRRGGDTEAFF	TGTGCCAGCAGACGGGGGGGGGACACTGAAGCTTTCTTT
TRBV11-2	-	TRBD1	TRBJ1-4	CASSARQGAQEKLFF	TGTGCCAGCAGCGCGAGACAGGGGGCTCAAGAAAAACTGTTTTTT
TRBV28	-	-	TRBJ1-5	CASSPLQVQPQHF	TGTGCCAGCAGCCCACTTCAGGTCCAGCCCCAGCATTTT
TRBV7-2	-	TRBD1	TRBJ1-5	CASSRWGQGARQPQHF	TGTGCCAGCAGCCGCTGGGGACAGGGGGCGCGGCAGCCCCAGCATTTT
TRBV5-8	-	TRBD1	TRBJ2-7	CASSYTGTAYEQYF	TGTGCCAGCAGCTATACCGGGACAGCCTACGAGCAGTACTTC
TRBV14	-	-	TRBJ2-1	CASSQASLYNEQFF	TGTGCCAGCAGCCAAGCCAGTCTCTACAATGAGCAGTTCTTC
TRBV7-2	-	TRBD1	TRBJ1-1	CASSLKAGGNTEAFF	TGTGCCAGCAGCTTAAAGGCAGGGGGGAACACTGAAGCTTTCTTT